This T cell receptor beta chain was observed in a study of cytomegalovirus exposure and HLA in healthy donors. General study points: Later analysis suggested links between common viral pathogens and several top significant clusters. It was confirmed in vitro that a few of the CMV-associated chains were specific for CMV antigens. The majority of TCR sequences were rare, yet some public TCRs appeared in many donors.

Remarks on this clone: Its cognate antigen is unknown.

Both 60 Vbeta primers and 13 Jbeta primers went into the PCR. Assay used: immunoSEQ multiplex PCR; TCRdb lists only in-frame clones, some missing. This sample has some 110,000 clones, with roughly 83% found just once. CDR3 length equals 16 residues. Trimming removed 4 bases from V and 0 bases from J; junction bases left unmatched: 8. The germline gives CDR1 SGHVS, CDR2 FQNEAQ. This sequence joins TRBV7-8 and TRBJ2-7; TRBD2 matches at 8 bases. The clonotype was recovered from a woman under 30 in good health and CMV-seropositive. The source material was PBMCs. The CDR3 nucleotides read TGTGCCAGCAGCTCTCGGAGTAGCGGGAACTCCTACGAGCAGTACTTC. Protein sequence: CASSSRSSGNSYEQYF.